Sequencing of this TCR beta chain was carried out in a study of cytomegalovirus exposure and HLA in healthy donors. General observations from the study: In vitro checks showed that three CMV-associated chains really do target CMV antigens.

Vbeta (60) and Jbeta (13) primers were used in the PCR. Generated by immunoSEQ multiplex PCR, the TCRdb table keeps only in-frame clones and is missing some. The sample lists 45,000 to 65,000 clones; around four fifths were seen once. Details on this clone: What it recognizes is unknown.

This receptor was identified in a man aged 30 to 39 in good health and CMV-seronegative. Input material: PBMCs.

The CDR3: CASSAELVSYTDTQYF. DNA for the CDR3: TGTGCCAGTAGTGCCGAACTAGTGAGCTACACAGATACGCAGTATTTT. The gene calls are TRBV19 and TRBJ2-3; TRBD2 might be the D (5 bases). Per the germline V gene, CDR1 is LNHDA and CDR2 is SQIVND (reference sequence). The V end lost 5 bases, the J end lost 2 bases, and 17 bases lay between the germline ends. The CDR3 totals 16 residues.